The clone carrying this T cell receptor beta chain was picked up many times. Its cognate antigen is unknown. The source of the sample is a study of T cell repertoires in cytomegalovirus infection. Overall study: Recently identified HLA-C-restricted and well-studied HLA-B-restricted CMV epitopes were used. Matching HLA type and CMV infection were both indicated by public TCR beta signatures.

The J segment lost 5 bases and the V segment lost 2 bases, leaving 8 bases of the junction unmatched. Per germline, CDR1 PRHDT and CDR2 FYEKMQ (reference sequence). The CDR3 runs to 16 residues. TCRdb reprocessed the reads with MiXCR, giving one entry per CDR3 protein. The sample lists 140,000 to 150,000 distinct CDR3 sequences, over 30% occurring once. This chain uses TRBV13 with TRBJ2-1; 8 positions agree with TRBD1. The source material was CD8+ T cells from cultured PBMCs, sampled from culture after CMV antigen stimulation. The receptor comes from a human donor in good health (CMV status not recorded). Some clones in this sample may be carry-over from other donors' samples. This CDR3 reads CASSLTDRVDHNEQFF. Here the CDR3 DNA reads TGTGCCAGCAGCTTAACGGACAGGGTCGATCACAATGAGCAGTTCTTC.